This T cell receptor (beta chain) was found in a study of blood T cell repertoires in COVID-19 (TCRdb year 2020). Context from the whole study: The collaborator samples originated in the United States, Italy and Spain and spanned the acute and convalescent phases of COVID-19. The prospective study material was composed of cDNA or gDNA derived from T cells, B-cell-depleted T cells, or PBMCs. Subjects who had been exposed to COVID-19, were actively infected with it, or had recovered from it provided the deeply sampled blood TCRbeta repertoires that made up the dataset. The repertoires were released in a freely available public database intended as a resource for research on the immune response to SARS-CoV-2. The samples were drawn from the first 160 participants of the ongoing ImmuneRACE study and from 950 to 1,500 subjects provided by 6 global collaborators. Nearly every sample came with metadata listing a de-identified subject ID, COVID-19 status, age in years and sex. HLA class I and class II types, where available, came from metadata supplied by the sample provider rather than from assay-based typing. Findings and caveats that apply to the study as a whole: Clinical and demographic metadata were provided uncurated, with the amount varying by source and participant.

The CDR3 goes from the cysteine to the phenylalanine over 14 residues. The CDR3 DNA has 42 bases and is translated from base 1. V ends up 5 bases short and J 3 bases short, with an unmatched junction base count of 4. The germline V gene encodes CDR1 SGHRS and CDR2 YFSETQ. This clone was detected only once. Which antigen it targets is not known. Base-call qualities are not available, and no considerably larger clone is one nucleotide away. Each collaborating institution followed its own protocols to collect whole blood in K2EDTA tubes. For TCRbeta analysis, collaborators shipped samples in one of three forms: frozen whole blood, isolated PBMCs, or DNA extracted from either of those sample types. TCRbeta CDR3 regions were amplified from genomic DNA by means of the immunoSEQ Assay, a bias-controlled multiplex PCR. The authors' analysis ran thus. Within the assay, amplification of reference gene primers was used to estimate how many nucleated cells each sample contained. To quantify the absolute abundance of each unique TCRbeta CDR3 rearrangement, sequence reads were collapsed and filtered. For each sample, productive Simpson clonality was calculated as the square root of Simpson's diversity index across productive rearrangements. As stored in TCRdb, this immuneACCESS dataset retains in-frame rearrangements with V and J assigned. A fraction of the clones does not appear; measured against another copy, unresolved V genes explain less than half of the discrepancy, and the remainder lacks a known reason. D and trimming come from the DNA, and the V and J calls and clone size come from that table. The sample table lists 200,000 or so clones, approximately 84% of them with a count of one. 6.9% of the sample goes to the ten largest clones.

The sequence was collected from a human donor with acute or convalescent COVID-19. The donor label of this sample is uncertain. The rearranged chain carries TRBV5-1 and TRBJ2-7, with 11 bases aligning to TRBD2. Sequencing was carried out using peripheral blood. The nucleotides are TGCGCCAGCAGACCCACTAGCGGGAGCTACGAGCAGTACTTC. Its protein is CASRPTSGSYEQYF.